These 3 T cell receptor beta chains were all obtained from the same sample, sequenced in a study of cytomegalovirus exposure and HLA in healthy donors. In the PCR, 60 Vbeta and 13 Jbeta primers were used. The data were produced by immunoSEQ multiplex PCR, yet TCRdb's version contains in-frame clones alone and is incomplete. The sample lists 90,000 to 150,000 clones; around 84% were seen once. The source material was PBMCs. The receptors were sampled from a woman in her thirties in good health and CMV-seropositive.

The chain is built from TRBV20-1 and TRBJ2-7, with 8 bases identical to TRBD1. V gave up 6 bases and J gave up 3 bases; unmatched junction bases: 1. The CDR3 runs 11 residues. Germline-derived CDR1 and CDR2 are DFQATT and SNEGSKA (reference sequence). CDR3 sequence: CSAGTGYEQYF. The DNA for the CDR3 is TGCAGTGCCGGGACAGGCTACGAGCAGTACTTC.

This clone came up once. This sequence joins TRBV2 and TRBJ2-3, with 7 bases that match TRBD2. Germline trimming cut 7 bases from V and 4 bases from J; bases unmatched to any gene: 5. The germline V gene encodes CDR1 SNHLY and CDR2 FYNNEI. The CDR3 consists of 13 residues. The CDR3 coding sequence is TGTGCCAGCAAGGGACTACAGTCAGATACGCAGTATTTT. This gives the protein CASKGLQSDTQYF.

V gene TRBV10-3 combines with J gene TRBJ1-1; 11 nucleotides line up with TRBD1. CDR3 length: 14 residues. Looked up from germline, CDR1 is ENHRY and CDR2 is SYGVKD. V dropped 6 bases and J dropped 5; count of bases not matched to a gene: 5. This chain's CDR3 is CAIRGDRGETEAFF. As DNA, the CDR3 is TGTGCCATCAGAGGGGACAGGGGGGAGACTGAAGCTTTCTTT.